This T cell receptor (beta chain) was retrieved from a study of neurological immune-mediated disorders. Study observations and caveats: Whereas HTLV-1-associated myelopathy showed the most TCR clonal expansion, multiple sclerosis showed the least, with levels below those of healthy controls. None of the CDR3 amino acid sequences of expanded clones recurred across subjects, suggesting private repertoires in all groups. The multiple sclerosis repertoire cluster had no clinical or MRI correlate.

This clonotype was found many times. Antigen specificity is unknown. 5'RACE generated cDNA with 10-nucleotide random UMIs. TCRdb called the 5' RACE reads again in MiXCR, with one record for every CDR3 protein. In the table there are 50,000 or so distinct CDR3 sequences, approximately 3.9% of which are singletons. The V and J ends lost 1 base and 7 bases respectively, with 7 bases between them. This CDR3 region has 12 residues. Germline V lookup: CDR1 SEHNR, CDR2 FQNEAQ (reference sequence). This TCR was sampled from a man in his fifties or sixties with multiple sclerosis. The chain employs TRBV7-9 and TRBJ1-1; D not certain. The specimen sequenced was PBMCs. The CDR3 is CASSLGGSEAFF. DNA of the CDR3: TGTGCCAGCAGCTTAGGCGGGAGTGAAGCTTTCTTT.